This T cell receptor (beta chain) was captured by sequencing in a study of blood T cell repertoires in COVID-19. Study summary: T cells, B-cell-depleted T cells, or PBMCs supplied cDNA or gDNA.

Libraries were prepared by immunoSEQ multiplex PCR; TCRdb keeps only in-frame clonotypes and omits some of them. The sample records approximately 80,000 clones, 80% to 95% being singletons. V lost 4 bases to trimming and J lost 2 bases, with 13 bases between them. This CDR3 region has 15 residues. Per germline, CDR1 SNHLY and CDR2 FYNNEI. This clonotype was obtained from a woman in her fifties or sixties in a cohort sampled during active COVID-19. V is TRBV2 and J is TRBJ2-3; TRBD2 is a possible D gene (5 bases). The material sequenced was peripheral blood. CDR3 in amino acids: CASSAFGLATDTQYF. The CDR3 bases are TGTGCCAGCAGTGCCTTTGGCCTAGCCACAGATACGCAGTATTTT.